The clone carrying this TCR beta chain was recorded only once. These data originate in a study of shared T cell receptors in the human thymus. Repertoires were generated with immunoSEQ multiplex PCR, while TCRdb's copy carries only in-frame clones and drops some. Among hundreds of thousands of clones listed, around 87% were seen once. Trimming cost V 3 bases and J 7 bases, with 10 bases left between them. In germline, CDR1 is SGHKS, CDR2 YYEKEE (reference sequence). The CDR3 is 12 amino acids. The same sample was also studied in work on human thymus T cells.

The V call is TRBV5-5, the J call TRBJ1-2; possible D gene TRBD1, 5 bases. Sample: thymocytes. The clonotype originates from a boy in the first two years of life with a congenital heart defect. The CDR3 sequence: CASSSRGVGYTF. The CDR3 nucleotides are TGTGCCAGCAGCTCCCGGGGGGTTGGCTACACCTTC.